The 21 T cell receptor beta chains reported below all come from one sample, sequenced in a study of CD8 T cells in ankylosing spondylitis. Via MiXCR, TCRdb re-called the 5' RACE reads, giving one row per CDR3 protein. Among some 250,000 distinct CDR3 sequences, around 10% were seen once, and the ten largest hold under 8%. The sequencing input was blood, either unsorted or a sorted T cell fraction (not recorded which). The receptors stem from a male donor with ankylosing spondylitis or in good health (not recorded which).

This clonotype was found a few times. The chain joins TRBV5-1 to TRBJ2-3; possibly TRBD2 for D (7 bases). Germline CDR1 reads SGHRS; CDR2 reads YFSETQ. V lost 4 bases, J lost 2 bases, and 14 bases lay in between. This CDR3 has 15 residues. The CDR3, as DNA: TGCGCCAGCAGCCCGAGCGGGGACACCACAGATACGCAGTATTTT. It specifies CASSPSGDTTDTQYF.

This clonotype was recorded many times. The chain combines TRBV29-1 with TRBJ2-7; no definite D call. Trimming shortened V by 6 bases and J by 7 bases, and 28 bases separated the two germline ends. CDR1 is SQVTM, CDR2 ANQGSEA, per germline. This CDR3 contains 16 residues. CDR3 DNA sequence: TGCAGCGTCCCCGCTCTAAGTGGTTTACGAGGACCGGAGCAGTACTTC. It codes for CSVPALSGLRGPEQYF.

In its sample, this clonotype was seen many times. The J gene is TRBJ2-1, the V gene TRBV3-1, with TRBD1 matching over 12 bases. CDR3 length: 16 amino acids. V gave up 5 bases and J gave up 6 bases; unmatched junction bases: 8. The germline V gene has CDR1 LGHDT and CDR2 YNNKEL (reference sequence). CDR3 amino acids: CASSGPGQGALNEQFF. In DNA form, the CDR3 reads TGTGCCAGCAGCGGACCGGGACAGGGGGCTCTCAATGAGCAGTTCTTC.

This clonotype was seen repeatedly, ten times or more. The V gene is TRBV5-1, the J gene TRBJ2-1; 8 bases are shared with TRBD2. The germline CDR1 and CDR2 sequences are SGHRS and YFSETQ. The CDR3 loop spans 17 amino acids. V was clipped by 5 bases and J by 4 bases; unmatched bases: 14. The CDR3 coding sequence is TGCGCCAGCAGTTTCGCAACGACCGGGGGGGCTTACAATGAGCAGTTCTTC. This sequence encodes CASSFATTGGAYNEQFF.

This clonotype was seen at least ten times. The V and J genes are TRBV20-1 and TRBJ1-1; D uncertain. Germline lookup yields CDR1 DFQATT and CDR2 SNEGSKA (reference sequence). The CDR3 extends over 13 amino acids. The V end lost 2 bases, the J end lost 5 bases, and 12 bases lay between the germline ends. The CDR3 loop reads CSARHPGGTEAFF. DNA of the CDR3: TGCAGTGCTAGACACCCAGGAGGGACTGAAGCTTTCTTT.

This clonotype occurred many times. This chain joins TRBV7-2 and TRBJ2-2; weak D call: TRBD1 (5 bases). This CDR3 is built from 16 residues. Trimming stripped 5 bases from V and 0 bases from J, with 13 bases between. Germline assignment: CDR1 SGHTA and CDR2 FQGNSA. The CDR3 region has the DNA TGTGCCAGCAGCCCCCCAGGGATGTCGAACACCGGGGAGCTGTTTTTT. As protein: CASSPPGMSNTGELFF.

This clonotype came up a few times. The V gene is TRBV5-5, the J gene TRBJ2-3; D is uncertain. The CDR3 is 13 residues long. Germline lookup yields CDR1 SGHKS and CDR2 YYEKEE (reference sequence). Trimming removed 4 bases at V and 6 bases at J, with 12 bases between. CDR3 DNA sequence: TGTGCCAGCAGCCAAATAAGGTCTGATACGCAGTATTTT. Translated, it gives CASSQIRSDTQYF.

There are many counts of this clonotype. The J gene is TRBJ2-5, the V gene TRBV3-1; 7 bases agree with TRBD2. CDR1 LGHDT and CDR2 YNNKEL come from the germline V gene (reference sequence). The V segment lost 5 bases and the J segment 3 bases; nucleotides outside the gene matches: 9. This CDR3 region has 15 residues. The CDR3 DNA reads TGTGCCAGCAGCAACGGGCCCAGCGGGGAAGAGACCCAGTACTTC. This translates into CASSNGPSGEETQYF.

The chain recombines TRBV11-2 with TRBJ2-1; 14 positions match TRBD2. CDR1 and CDR2 from the germline V gene are SGHAT and FQNNGV. The CDR3 sequence is 15 residues long. The ends lost 5 bases at V and 9 bases at J; junction bases unmatched: 6. The CDR3 sequence is CASSLGLAGGIEQFF. CDR3 sequence (DNA): TGTGCCAGCAGCCTCGGACTAGCGGGGGGAATTGAGCAGTTCTTC.

Many counts were recorded for this clonotype. The gene calls are TRBV20-1 and TRBJ1-3, with TRBD1 matching 9 bases. After removal of 3 bases from V and 4 bases from J, the junction contained 4 bases not matched to a gene. The CDR3 covers 14 residues. Germline assignment: CDR1 DFQATT and CDR2 SNEGSKA (reference sequence). The DNA for the CDR3 is TGCAGTGCTAGCGAACAGGGGGCGGGAAACACCATATATTTT. Its protein is CSASEQGAGNTIYF.

The rearrangement uses TRBV2 and TRBJ2-1; 10 bases agree with TRBD2. V shed 1 base and J 10 bases; nucleotides not matched to a gene: 10. CDR3 length: 16 amino acids. The germline V gene has CDR1 SNHLY and CDR2 FYNNEI. CDR3 coding DNA: TGTGCCAGCAGTGAAGGTTCCCTAGCGGGAGCCTTAGAGCAGTTCTTC. This sequence encodes CASSEGSLAGALEQFF.

This clonotype appeared many times. The chain recombines TRBV7-2 with TRBJ2-2, with TRBD2 identical over 11 bases. This CDR3 is 14 amino acids long. Germline V lookup: CDR1 SGHTA, CDR2 FQGNSA. V was clipped by 5 bases and J by 6 bases; unmatched bases: 2. CDR3 residues: CASSPSGGPGELFF. The CDR3 coding sequence is TGTGCCAGCAGCCCTAGCGGGGGGCCCGGGGAGCTGTTTTTT.

The chain carries TRBV27 and TRBJ1-1; 10 nucleotides align to TRBD1. Germline V gene data show CDR1 as MNHEY and CDR2 as SMNVEV (reference sequence). V lost 9 bases to trimming and J lost 4 bases; unmatched junction nucleotides: 8. This CDR3 has 14 amino acids. The CDR3 is CASFRQGAGTEAFF. CDR3 DNA sequence: TGTGCCAGTTTTAGACAGGGGGCAGGCACTGAAGCTTTCTTT.

In its sample, this clonotype was seen many times. The V gene is TRBV12-3 or TRBV12-4, the J gene TRBJ1-2; D unclear. The CDR3 length is 13 residues. Trimming removed 4 bases from V and 5 bases from J, with 11 bases in between. CDR3: CASSSDGQYGYTF. Written as DNA, the CDR3 is TGTGCCAGCAGTTCGGACGGTCAATATGGCTACACCTTC.

This clonotype was recorded many times. This chain joins TRBV6-1 and TRBJ1-3; the D gene is possibly TRBD1 (5 bases). The V end lost 5 bases, the J end lost 10 bases, and 21 bases lay between the germline ends. CDR1 is MNHNS and CDR2 is SASEGT in the germline V gene. The length of the CDR3 is 15 residues. The CDR3 region is CASSTLGSPGQTIYF. The CDR3 DNA reads as TGTGCCAGCAGTACCCTCGGTAGCCCAGGGCAAACCATATATTTT.

Many counts were recorded for this clonotype. The gene calls are TRBV4-1 and TRBJ1-4, with 9 bases fitting TRBD1. The V gene's germline CDR1 is MGHRA and CDR2 YSYEKL. The CDR3 totals 15 residues. The ends lost 2 bases at V and 8 bases at J; junction bases unmatched: 6. CDR3 nucleotide sequence: TGCGCCAGCAGCCAACCGGGACAGGGTAGGGAAAAACTGTTTTTT. Its protein product is CASSQPGQGREKLFF.

The chain carries TRBV9 and TRBJ2-1; D is perhaps TRBD2 (7 bases). The germline CDR1 and CDR2 sequences are SGDLS and YYNGEE. Trimming stripped 3 bases from V and 3 bases from J, with 16 bases between. The CDR3 contains 16 residues. DNA for the CDR3: TGTGCCAGCAGCGGAGACCCGGGGGGCTACTACAATGAGCAGTTCTTC. It translates to CASSGDPGGYYNEQFF.

The chain carries TRBV7-2 and TRBJ2-7; 8 bases are a match to TRBD2. The germline CDR1 and CDR2 sequences are SGHTA and FQGNSA. The J segment lost 0 bases and the V segment lost 4 bases, leaving 8 bases of the junction unmatched. The CDR3 is 16 amino acids. The DNA for the CDR3 is TGTGCCAGCAGCTACGGACTAGCCGAGAGCTCCTACGAGCAGTACTTC. It encodes CASSYGLAESSYEQYF.

This clonotype was seen ten or more times. The chain links TRBV10-3 to TRBJ2-1; 7 bases fit TRBD1. The V gene end was trimmed by 8 bases and the J gene end by 3 bases; junction bases not matched to a gene: 4. CDR3 length equals 13 residues. Germline loops: CDR1 ENHRY, CDR2 SYGVKD. Here the CDR3 DNA reads TGTGCCATCGGGGCAGGGGGCTACAATGAGCAGTTCTTC. It codes for CAIGAGGYNEQFF.

This clonotype was observed many times. The V call is TRBV29-1, the J call TRBJ2-3, with D maybe TRBD1 (5 bases). Germline values: CDR1 SQVTM, CDR2 ANQGSEA. Trimming cost V 4 bases and J 1 base, with 9 bases left between them. CDR3 length: 13 residues. CDR3 loop: CSVVEGGTDTQYF. The CDR3 DNA reads TGCAGCGTTGTAGAAGGGGGCACAGATACGCAGTATTTT.

At least ten counts were recorded for this clonotype. The J gene is TRBJ1-2, the V gene TRBV9; D not certain. This CDR3 is 14 amino acids long. Trimming left V 0 bases short and J 4 bases short, with 10 bases between. Germline values: CDR1 SGDLS, CDR2 YYNGEE. CDR3 in amino acids: CASSVENQIYGYTF. CDR3 nucleotides: TGTGCCAGCAGCGTAGAAAACCAGATCTATGGCTACACCTTC.